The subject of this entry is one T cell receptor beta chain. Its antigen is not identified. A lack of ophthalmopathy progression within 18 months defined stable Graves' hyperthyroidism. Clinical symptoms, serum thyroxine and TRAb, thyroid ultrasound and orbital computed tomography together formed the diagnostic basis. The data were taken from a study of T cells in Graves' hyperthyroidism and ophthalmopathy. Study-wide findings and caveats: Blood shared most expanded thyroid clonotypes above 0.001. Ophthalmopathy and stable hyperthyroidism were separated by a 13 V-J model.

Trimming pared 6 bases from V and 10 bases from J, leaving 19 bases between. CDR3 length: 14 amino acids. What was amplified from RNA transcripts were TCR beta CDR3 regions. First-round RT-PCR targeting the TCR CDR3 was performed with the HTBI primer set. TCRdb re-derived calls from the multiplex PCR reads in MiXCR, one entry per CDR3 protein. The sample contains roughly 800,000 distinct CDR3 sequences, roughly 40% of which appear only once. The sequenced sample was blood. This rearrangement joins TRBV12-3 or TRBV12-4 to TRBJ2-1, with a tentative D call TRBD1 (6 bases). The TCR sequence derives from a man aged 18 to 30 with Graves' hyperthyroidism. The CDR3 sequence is CASRVQTTGREQFF. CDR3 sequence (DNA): TGTGCCAGCAGAGTACAGACGACAGGCAGGGAGCAGTTCTTC.